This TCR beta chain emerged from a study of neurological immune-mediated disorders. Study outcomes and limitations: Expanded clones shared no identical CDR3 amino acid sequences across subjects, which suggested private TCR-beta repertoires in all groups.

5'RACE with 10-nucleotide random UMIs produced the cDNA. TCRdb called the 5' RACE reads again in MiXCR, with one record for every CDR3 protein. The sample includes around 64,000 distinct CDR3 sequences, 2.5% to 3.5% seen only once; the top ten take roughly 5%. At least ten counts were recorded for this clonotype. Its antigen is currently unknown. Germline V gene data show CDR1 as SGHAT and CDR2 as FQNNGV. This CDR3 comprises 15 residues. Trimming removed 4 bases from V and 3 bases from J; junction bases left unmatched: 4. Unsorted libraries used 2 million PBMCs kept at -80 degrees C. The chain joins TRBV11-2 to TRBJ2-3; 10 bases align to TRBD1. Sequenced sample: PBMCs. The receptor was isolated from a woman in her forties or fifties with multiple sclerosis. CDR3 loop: CASSSRTGGTDTQYF. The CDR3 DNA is TGTGCCAGCAGCTCTAGGACAGGGGGGACAGATACGCAGTATTTT.